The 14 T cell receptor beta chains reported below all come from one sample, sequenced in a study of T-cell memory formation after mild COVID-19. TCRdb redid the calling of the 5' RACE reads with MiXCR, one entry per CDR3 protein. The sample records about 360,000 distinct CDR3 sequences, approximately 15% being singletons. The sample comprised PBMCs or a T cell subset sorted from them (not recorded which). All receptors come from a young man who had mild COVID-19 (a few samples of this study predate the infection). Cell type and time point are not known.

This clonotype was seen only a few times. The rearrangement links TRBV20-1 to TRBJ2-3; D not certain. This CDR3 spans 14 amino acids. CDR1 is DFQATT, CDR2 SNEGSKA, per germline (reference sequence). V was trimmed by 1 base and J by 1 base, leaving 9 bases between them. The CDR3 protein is CSARGWLGTDTQYF. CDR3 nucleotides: TGCAGTGCTAGAGGGTGGCTGGGCACAGATACGCAGTATTTT.

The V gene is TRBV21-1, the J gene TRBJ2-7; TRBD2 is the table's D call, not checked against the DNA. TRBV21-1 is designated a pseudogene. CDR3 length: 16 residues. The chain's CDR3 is CASSKTLASSWYEQYV. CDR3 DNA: TGTGCCAGCAGCAAGACCCTAGCTTCTAGTTGGTACGAGCAGTACGTC.

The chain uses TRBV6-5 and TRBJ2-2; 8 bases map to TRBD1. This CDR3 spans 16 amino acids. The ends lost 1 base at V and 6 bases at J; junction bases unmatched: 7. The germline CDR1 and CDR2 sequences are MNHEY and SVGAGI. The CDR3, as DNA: TGTGCCAGCAGTTACTATGGGACAGGACGTGCCGGGGAGCTGTTTTTT. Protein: CASSYYGTGRAGELFF.

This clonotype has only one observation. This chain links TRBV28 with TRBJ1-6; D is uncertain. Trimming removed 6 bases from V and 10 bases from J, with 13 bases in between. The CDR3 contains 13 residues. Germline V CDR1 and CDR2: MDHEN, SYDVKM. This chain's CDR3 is CASSPGGESPLHF. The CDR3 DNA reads TGTGCCAGCAGCCCCGGAGGTGAATCACCCCTCCACTTT.

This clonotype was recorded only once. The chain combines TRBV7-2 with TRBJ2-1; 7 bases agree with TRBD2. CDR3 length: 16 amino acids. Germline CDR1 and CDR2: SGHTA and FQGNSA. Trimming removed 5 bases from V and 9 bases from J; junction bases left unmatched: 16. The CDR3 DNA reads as TGTGCCAGCAGCACAACCGGGACCCCAACGGGAGGTGAGCAGTTCTTC. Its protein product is CASSTTGTPTGGEQFF.

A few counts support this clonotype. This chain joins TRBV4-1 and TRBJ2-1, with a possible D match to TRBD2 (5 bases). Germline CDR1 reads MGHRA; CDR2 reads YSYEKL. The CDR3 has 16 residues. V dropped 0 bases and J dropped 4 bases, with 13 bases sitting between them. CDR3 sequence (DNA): TGCGCCAGCAGCCAAGATAAGGCCAGCGGTTACAATGAGCAGTTCTTC. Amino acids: CASSQDKASGYNEQFF.

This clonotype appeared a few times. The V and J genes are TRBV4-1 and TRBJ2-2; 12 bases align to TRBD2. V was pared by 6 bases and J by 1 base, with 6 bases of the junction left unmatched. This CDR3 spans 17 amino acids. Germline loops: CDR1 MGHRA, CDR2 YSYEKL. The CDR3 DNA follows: TGCGCCAGCAGTCTAGGACTAGCGGGAATGAACACCGGGGAGCTGTTTTTT. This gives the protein CASSLGLAGMNTGELFF.

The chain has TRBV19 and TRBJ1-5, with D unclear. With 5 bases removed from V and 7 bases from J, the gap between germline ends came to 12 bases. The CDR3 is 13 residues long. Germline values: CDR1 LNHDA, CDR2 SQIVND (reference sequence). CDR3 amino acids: CASSPWTEQPQHF. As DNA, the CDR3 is TGTGCCAGTAGTCCCTGGACCGAACAGCCCCAGCATTTT.

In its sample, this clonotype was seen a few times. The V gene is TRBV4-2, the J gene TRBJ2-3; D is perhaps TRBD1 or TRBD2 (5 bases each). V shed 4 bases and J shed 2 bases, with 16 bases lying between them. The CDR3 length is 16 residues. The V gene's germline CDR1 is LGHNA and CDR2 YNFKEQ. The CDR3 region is CASSRVRGTTTDTQYF. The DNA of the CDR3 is TGTGCCAGCAGCCGAGTTCGGGGCACCACCACAGATACGCAGTATTTT.

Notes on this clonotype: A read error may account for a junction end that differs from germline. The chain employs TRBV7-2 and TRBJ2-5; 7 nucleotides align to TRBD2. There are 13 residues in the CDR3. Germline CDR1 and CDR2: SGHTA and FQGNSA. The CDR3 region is CASSYPGQAGGDF. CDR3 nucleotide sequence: TGTGCCAGCAGCTACCCCGGGCAGGCTGGGGGGGACTTC.

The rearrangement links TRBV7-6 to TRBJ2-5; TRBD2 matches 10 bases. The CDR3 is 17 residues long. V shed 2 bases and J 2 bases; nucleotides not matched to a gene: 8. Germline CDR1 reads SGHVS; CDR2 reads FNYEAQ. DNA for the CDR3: TGTGCCAGCAGCTTACCCCCAGGACTAGCGGTTCAAGAGACCCAGTACTTC. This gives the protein CASSLPPGLAVQETQYF. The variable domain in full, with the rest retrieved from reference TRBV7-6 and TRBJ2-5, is GAGVSQSPRYKVTKRGQDVALRCDPISGHVSLYWYRQALGQGPEFLTYFNYEAQQDKSGLPNDRFSAERPEGSISTLTIQRTEQRDSAMYRCASSLPPGLAVQETQYFGPGTRLLVL.

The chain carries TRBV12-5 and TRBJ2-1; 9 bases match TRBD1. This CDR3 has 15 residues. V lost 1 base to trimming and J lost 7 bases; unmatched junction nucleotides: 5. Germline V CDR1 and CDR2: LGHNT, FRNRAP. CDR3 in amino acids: CASGLEQGALNEQFF. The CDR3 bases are TGTGCTAGTGGTTTGGAACAGGGGGCGCTGAATGAGCAGTTCTTC.

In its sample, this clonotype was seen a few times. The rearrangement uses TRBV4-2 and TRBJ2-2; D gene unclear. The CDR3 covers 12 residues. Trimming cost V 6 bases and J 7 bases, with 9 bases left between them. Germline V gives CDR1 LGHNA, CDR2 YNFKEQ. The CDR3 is CASRRAGGELFF. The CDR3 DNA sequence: TGTGCCAGCAGGCGTGCTGGCGGGGAGCTGTTTTTT.

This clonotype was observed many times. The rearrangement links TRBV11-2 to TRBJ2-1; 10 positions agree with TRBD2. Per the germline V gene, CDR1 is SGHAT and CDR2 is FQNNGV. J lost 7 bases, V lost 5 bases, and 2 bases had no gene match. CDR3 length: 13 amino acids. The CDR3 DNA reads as TGTGCCAGCAGCACTAGCGGGGAGAATGAGCAGTTCTTC. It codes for CASSTSGENEQFF.